This T cell receptor beta chain was profiled in a study of shared clonotypes between healthy human individuals. Study results and limitations: Estimated richness was generally greater in naive than memory subsets. The represented genetic and exposure-history diversity was limited by the small number of donors.

Per germline, CDR1 SNHLY and CDR2 FYNNEI. CDR3 length equals 13 residues. Trimming took off 4 bases at V and 1 base at J, with 7 bases between the two ends. With respect to this clone: Its antigen is still unknown. The same CDR3 also results from other DNA sequences found in this sample.

Assay execution took place at the deep level. Assay used: immunoSEQ multiplex PCR; TCRdb lists only in-frame clones, some missing. The table shows some 900,000 clones, with about 80% occurring only once. Sequencing was done on a sample of memory CD4+ T cells sorted from blood. Indicated subset: CD45RA-negative fraction. The chain joins TRBV2 to TRBJ1-1; D gene ambiguous. This TCR was sampled from a man between 18 and 35 years old in good health. CDR3 amino acids: CASSAQPNTEAFF. The CDR3 DNA sequence: TGTGCCAGCAGTGCCCAACCGAACACTGAAGCTTTCTTT.